The present T cell receptor (beta chain) was sequenced within a study of CD8 T cells in ankylosing spondylitis. In germline, CDR1 is SGHAT, CDR2 FQDESV (reference sequence). The CDR3 extends over 18 amino acids. V dropped 0 bases and J dropped 0 bases, with 18 bases sitting between them. Comment on this clonotype: Its antigen is not known.

TCRdb reanalysed the 5' RACE reads using MiXCR and keeps one entry per CDR3 protein. The sample holds around 340,000 distinct CDR3 sequences; 20% to 25% are singletons and the top ten take roughly 13%. Overall study results and limits: A motif of fewer than ten highly homologous TCR beta variants was seen as apparently characteristic of ankylosing spondylitis blood. Earlier studies detected some motif variants in reactive arthritis synovial fluid and blood.

J is TRBJ2-7 and V is TRBV11-1; unclear D gene. The sequence was obtained from a male donor with ankylosing spondylitis or in good health (not recorded which). The specimen was blood, either unsorted or a sorted T cell fraction (not recorded which). The CDR3 here is CASSLAPILGGGSYEQYF. The CDR3 DNA reads as TGTGCCAGCAGCTTAGCCCCGATTCTGGGCGGCGGCTCCTACGAGCAGTACTTC.